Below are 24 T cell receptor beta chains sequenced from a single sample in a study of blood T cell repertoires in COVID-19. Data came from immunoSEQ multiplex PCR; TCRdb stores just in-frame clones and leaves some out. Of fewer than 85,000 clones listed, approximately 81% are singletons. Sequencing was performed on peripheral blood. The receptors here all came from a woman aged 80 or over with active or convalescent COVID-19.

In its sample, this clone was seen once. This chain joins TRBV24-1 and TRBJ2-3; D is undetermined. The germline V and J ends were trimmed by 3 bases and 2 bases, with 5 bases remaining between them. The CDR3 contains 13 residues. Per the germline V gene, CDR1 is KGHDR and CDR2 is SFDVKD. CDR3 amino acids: CATSDTLTDTQYF. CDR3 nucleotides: TGTGCCACCAGTGATACTCTCACAGATACGCAGTATTTT.

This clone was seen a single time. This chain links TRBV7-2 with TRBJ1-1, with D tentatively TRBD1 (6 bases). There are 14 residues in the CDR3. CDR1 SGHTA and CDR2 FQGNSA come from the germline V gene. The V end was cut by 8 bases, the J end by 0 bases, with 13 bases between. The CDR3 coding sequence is TGTGCCAGCTTCCGGACAGCAATGAACACTGAAGCTTTCTTT. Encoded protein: CASFRTAMNTEAFF. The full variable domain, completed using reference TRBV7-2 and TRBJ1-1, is GAGVSQSPSNKVTEKGKDVELRCDPISGHTALYWYRQSLGQGLEFLIYFQGNSAPDKSGLPSDRFSAERTGGSVSTLTIQRTQQEDSAVYLCASFRTAMNTEAFFGQGTRLTVV.

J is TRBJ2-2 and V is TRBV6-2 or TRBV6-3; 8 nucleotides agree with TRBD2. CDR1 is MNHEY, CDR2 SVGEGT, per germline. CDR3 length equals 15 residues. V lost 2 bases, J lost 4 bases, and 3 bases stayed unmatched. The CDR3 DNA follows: TGTGCCAGCAGTTACCCCGGGGGGGTCACCGGGGAGCTGTTTTTT. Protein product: CASSYPGGVTGELFF.

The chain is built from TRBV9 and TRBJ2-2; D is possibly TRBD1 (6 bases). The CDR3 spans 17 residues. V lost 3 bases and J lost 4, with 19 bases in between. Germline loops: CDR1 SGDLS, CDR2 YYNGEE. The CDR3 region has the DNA TGTGCCAGCAGCGACCGGACAGTCTCAGGGGTCACCGGGGAGCTGTTTTTT. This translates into CASSDRTVSGVTGELFF.

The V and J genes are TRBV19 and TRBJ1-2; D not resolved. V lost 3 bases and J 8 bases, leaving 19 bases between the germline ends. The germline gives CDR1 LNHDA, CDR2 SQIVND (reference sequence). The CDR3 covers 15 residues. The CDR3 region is CASSIPLPITGGYTF. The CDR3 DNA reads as TGTGCCAGTAGTATTCCCCTACCTATCACGGGAGGCTACACCTTC.

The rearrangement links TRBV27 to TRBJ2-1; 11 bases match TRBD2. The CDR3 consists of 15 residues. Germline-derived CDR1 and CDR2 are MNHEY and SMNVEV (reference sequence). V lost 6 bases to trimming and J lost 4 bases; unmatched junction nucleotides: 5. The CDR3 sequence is CASSQLAGVYNEQFF. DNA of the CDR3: TGTGCCAGCAGCCAACTAGCGGGAGTGTACAATGAGCAGTTCTTC.

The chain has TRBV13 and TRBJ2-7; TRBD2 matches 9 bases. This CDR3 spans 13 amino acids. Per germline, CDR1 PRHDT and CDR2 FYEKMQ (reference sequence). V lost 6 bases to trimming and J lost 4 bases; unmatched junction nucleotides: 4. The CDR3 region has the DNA TGTGCCAGCAGGCCTAGCGGGGTTTACGAGCAGTACTTC. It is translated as CASRPSGVYEQYF.

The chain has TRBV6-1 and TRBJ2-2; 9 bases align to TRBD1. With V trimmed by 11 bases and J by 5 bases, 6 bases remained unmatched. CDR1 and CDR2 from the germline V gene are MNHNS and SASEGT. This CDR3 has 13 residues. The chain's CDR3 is CAGRTGETGELFF. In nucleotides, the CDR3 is TGTGCCGGCCGGACAGGGGAAACCGGGGAGCTGTTTTTT.

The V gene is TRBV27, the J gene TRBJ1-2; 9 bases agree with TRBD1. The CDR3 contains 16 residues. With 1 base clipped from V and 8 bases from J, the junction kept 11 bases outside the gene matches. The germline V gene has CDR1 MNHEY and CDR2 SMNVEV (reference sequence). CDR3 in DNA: TGTGCCAGCAGTTTATTTGGGACAGGGACGATCGGGGGCTACACCTTC. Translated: CASSLFGTGTIGGYTF.

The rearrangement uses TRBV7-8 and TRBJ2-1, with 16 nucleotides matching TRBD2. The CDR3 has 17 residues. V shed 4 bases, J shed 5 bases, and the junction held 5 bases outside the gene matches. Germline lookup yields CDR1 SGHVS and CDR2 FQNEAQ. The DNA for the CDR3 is TGTGCCAGCAGCTCGGGACTAGCGGGGGGGGACCACAATGAGCAGTTCTTC. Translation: CASSSGLAGGDHNEQFF.

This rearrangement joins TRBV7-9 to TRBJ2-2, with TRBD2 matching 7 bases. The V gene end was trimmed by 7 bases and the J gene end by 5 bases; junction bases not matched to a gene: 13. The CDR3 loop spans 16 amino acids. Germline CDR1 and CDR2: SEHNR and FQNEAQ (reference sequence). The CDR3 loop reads CASNPTGGRGTGELFF. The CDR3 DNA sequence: TGTGCCAGCAACCCAACCGGCGGGAGAGGGACCGGGGAGCTGTTTTTT.

The CDR3 sequence: CASSPTGDGTNEKLFF. CDR3 DNA sequence: TGTGCCAGCAGCCCGACAGGGGATGGGACTAATGAAAAACTGTTTTTT. This chain uses TRBV7-9 with TRBJ1-4, with 8 bases aligning to TRBD1. From germline, CDR1 is SEHNR and CDR2 FQNEAQ (reference sequence). The CDR3 is 16 amino acids. The V and J ends lost 5 bases and 2 bases, in that order; junction bases with no gene match: 7.

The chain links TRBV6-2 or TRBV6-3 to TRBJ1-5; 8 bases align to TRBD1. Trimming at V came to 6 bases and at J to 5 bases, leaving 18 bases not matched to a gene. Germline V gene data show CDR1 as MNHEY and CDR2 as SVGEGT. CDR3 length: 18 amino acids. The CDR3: CASSQSRGQGMPHQPQHF. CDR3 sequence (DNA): TGTGCCAGCAGCCAATCACGCGGACAGGGTATGCCCCATCAGCCCCAGCATTTT.

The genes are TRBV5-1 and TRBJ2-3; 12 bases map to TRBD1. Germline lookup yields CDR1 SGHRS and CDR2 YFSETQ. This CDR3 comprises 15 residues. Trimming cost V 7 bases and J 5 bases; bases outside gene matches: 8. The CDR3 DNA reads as TGCGCCAGCCGTTCGGGACAGGGGGCAGGAGATACGCAGTATTTT. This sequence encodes CASRSGQGAGDTQYF.

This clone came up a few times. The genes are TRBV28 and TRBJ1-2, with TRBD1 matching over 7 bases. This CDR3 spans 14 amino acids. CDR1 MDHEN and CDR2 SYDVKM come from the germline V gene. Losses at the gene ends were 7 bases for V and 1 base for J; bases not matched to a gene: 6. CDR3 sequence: CASIFTGVNYGYTF. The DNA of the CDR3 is TGTGCCAGCATTTTTACAGGGGTTAACTATGGCTACACCTTC.

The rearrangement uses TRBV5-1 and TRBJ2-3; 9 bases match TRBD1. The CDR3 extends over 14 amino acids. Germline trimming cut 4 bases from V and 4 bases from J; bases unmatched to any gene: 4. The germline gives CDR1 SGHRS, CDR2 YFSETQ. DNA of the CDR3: TGCGCCAGCAGCCGGACAGGGGTTGCAGATACGCAGTATTTT. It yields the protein CASSRTGVADTQYF. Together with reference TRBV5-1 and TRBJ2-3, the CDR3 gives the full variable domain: KAGVTQTPRYLIKTRGQQVTLSCSPISGHRSVSWYQQTPGQGLQFLFEYFSETQRNKGNFPGRFSGRQFSNSRSEMNVSTLELGDSALYLCASSRTGVADTQYFGPGTRLTVL.

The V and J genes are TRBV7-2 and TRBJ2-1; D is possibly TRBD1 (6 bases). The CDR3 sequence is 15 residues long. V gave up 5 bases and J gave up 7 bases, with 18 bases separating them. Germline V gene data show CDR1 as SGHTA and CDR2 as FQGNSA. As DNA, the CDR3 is TGTGCCAGCAGCCCAAACCTAGGACAGTTGAATGAGCAGTTCTTC. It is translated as CASSPNLGQLNEQFF.

CDR3 protein: CASSRQGGTDTQYF. The CDR3 DNA is TGTGCCAGCAGTCGACAGGGTGGGACAGATACGCAGTATTTT. The chain employs TRBV28 and TRBJ2-3; 7 positions match TRBD1. The CDR3 loop spans 14 amino acids. Per germline, CDR1 MDHEN and CDR2 SYDVKM. With V trimmed by 5 bases and J by 3 bases, 5 bases remained unmatched. The full variable domain, in which reference TRBV28 and TRBJ2-3 provide the parts outside the CDR3, is DVKVTQSSRYLVKRTGEKVFLECVQDMDHENMFWYRQDPGLGLRLIYFSYDVKMKEKGDIPEGYSVSREKKERFSLILESASTNQTSMYLCASSRQGGTDTQYFGPGTRLTVL.

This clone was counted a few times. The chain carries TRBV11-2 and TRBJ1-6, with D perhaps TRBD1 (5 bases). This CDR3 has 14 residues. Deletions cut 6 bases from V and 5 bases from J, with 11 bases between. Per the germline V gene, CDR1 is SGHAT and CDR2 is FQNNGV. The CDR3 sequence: CASRKTGDNSPLHF. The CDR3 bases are TGTGCCAGCAGAAAAACAGGTGATAATTCACCCCTCCACTTT.

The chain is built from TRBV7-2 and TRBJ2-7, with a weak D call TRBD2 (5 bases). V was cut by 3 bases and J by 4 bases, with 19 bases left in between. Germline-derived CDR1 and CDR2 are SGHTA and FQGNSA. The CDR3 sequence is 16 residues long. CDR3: CASSLSPWRTGYEQYF. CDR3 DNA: TGTGCCAGCAGCTTGAGCCCGTGGCGGACTGGATACGAGCAGTACTTC.

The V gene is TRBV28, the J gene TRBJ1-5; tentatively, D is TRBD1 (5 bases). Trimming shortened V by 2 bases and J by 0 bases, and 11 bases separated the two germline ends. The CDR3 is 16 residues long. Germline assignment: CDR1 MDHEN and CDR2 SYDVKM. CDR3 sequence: CASSLGTGSSNQPQHF. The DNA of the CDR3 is TGTGCCAGCAGTTTAGGTACAGGATCTAGCAATCAGCCCCAGCATTTT. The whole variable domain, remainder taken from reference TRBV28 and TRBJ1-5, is DVKVTQSSRYLVKRTGEKVFLECVQDMDHENMFWYRQDPGLGLRLIYFSYDVKMKEKGDIPEGYSVSREKKERFSLILESASTNQTSMYLCASSLGTGSSNQPQHFGDGTRLSIL.

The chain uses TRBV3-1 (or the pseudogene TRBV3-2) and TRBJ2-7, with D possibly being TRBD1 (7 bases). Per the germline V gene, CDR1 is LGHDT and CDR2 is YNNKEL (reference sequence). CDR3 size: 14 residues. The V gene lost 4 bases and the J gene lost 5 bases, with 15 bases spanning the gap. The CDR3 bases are TGTGCCAGCAGCCCTATCGCAGGGGGGAACGAGCAGTACTTC. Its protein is CASSPIAGGNEQYF.

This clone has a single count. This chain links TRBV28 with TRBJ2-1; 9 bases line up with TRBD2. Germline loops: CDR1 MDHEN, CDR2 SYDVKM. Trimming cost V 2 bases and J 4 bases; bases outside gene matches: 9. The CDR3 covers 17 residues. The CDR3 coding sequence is TGTGCCAGCAGTTTACCCTTAGCGGGAGCAACATACAATGAGCAGTTCTTC. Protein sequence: CASSLPLAGATYNEQFF.

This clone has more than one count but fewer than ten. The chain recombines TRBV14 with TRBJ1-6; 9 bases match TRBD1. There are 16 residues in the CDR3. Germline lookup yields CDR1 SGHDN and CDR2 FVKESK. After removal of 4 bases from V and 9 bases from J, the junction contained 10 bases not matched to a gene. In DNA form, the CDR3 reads TGTGCCAGCAGCCTCCTCGGGACAGGGAGTGGTTCACCCCTCCACTTT. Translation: CASSLLGTGSGSPLHF. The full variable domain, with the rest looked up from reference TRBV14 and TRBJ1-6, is EAGVTQFPSHSVIEKGQTVTLRCDPISGHDNLYWYRRVMGKEIKFLLHFVKESKQDESGMPNNRFLAERTGGTYSTLKVQPAELEDSGVYFCASSLLGTGSGSPLHFGNGTRLTVT.